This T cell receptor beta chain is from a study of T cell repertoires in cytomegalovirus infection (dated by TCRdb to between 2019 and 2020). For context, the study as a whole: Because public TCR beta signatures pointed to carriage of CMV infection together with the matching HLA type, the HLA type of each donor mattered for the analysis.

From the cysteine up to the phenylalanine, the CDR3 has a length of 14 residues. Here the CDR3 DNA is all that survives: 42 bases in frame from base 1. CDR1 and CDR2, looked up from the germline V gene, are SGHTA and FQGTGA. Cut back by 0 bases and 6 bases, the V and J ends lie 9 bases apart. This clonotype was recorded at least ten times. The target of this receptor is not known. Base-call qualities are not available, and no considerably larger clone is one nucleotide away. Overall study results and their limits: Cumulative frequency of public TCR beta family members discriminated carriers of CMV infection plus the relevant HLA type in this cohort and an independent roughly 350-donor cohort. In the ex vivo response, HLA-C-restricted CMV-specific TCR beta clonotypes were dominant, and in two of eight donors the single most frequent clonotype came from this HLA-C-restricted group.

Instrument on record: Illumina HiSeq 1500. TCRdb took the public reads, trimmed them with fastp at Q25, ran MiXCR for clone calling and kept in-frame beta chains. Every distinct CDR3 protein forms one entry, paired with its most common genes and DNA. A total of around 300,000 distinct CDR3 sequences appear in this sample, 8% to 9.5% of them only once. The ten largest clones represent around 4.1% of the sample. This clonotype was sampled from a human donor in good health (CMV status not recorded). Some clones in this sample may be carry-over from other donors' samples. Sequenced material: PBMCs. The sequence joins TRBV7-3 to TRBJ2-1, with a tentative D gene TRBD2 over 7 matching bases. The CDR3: CASSLTGGPNEQFF. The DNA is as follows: TGTGCCAGCAGCTTAACCGGGGGGCCCAATGAGCAGTTCTTC.